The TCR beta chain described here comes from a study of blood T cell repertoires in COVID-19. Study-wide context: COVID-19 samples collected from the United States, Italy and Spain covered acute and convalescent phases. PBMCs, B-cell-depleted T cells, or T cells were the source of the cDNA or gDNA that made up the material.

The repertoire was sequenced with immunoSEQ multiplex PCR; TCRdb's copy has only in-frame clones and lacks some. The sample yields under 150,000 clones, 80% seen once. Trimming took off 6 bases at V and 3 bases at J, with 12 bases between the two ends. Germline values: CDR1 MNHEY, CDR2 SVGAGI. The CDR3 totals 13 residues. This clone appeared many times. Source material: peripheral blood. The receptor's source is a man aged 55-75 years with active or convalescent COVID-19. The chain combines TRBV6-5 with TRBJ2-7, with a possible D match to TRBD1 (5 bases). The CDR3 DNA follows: TGTGCCAGCAGCCACAGGTCTAACTACGAGCAGTACTTC. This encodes CASSHRSNYEQYF.